This T cell receptor (beta chain) emerged from a study of cytomegalovirus exposure and HLA in healthy donors. Study-wide background: The 90 to 150 validation repertoires and the 650 to 850 first-cohort repertoires shared a platform, a later analysis reported.

Regarding the study as a whole: The investigators catalogued 150 or so TCR beta chains as cytomegalovirus-associated. Within the approximately 130 validation repertoires, first-cohort TCR clusters tended to co-occur, according to a later analysis.

While the first cohort had fewer than 850 subjects, the donors belonged to the separate validation cohort of 100 to 150 subjects. This clone was recorded once. The antigen is undetermined. Assay used: immunoSEQ multiplex PCR; TCRdb lists only in-frame clones, some missing. The data contain over 85,000 clones, more than 75% of them singletons. This clonotype originated in a young woman in good health and CMV-seropositive. Sequencing input: PBMCs.

Here the CDR3 DNA reads TGTGCCAGTAGTATAGGTGGCCAATTACCTTCACCCCTCCACTTT. This codes for CASSIGGQLPSPLHF. The V call is TRBV19, the J call TRBJ1-6, with D unresolved. V shed 1 base and J shed 9 bases, with 13 bases lying between them. The CDR3 is 15 amino acids. CDR1 is LNHDA, CDR2 SQIVND, per germline (reference sequence). The complete variable domain, with remaining parts taken from reference TRBV19 and TRBJ1-6, reads DGGITQSPKYLFRKEGQNVTLSCEQNLNHDAMYWYRQDPGQGLRLIYYSQIVNDFQKGDIAEGYSVSREKKESFPLTVTSAQKNPTAFYLCASSIGGQLPSPLHFGNGTRLTVT.